This T cell receptor beta chain was captured in a study of blood T cell repertoires in COVID-19. Germline-derived CDR1 and CDR2 are ENHRY and SYGVKD. V was pared by 10 bases and J by 5 bases, with 14 bases between. The length of the CDR3 is 12 residues. The protocol was immunoSEQ multiplex PCR, while the TCRdb copy is restricted to in-frame clones and leaves out a portion. Of approximately 76,000 clones in the sample, more than 70% were seen once. The TCR comes from a woman of 80 years or more with active or convalescent COVID-19. Sequenced: peripheral blood. The rearrangement joins TRBV10-3 to TRBJ2-5, with D possibly being TRBD2 (6 bases). The chain's CDR3 is CATGGGRETQYF. Here the CDR3 DNA reads TGTGCCACCGGGGGTGGGCGGGAGACCCAGTACTTC.